This T cell receptor beta chain was documented in a study of Graves' ophthalmopathy and Graves' hyperthyroidism. The CDR3 runs to 13 residues. Germline CDR1 SEHNR, CDR2 FQNEAQ (reference sequence). This clonotype appeared once. At one of its ends the junction is not consistent with the germline gene, which may arise from a read error. As the template, RNA transcripts were used to amplify TCR beta CDR3 regions. HTBI-primed RT-PCR formed the first round, and a multiplex PCR formed the second. TCRdb re-called the multiplex PCR reads through MiXCR, storing one row per CDR3 protein. The sample shows more than 550,000 distinct CDR3 sequences, about 38% of them seen only once.

The receptor was isolated from an adult man with Graves' ophthalmopathy. The sample was peripheral blood. This chain joins TRBV7-9 and TRBJ2-1; 7 bases are a match to TRBD2. CDR3 in DNA: TGTGCCAGCAGCGTTACTAGCGTCGGGGAGCTGTTCTTC. Translating gives CASSVTSVGELFF.